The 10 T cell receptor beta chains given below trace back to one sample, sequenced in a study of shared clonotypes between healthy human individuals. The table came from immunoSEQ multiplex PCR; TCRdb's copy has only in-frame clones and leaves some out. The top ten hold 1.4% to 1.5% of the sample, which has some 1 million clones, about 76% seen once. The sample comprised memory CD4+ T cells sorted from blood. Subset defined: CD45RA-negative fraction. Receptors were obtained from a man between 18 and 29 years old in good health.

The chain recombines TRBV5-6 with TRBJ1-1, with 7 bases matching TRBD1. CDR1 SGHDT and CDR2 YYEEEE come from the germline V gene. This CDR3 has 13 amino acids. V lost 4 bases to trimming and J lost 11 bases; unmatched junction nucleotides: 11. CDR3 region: CASSPDRDFRAFF. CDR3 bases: TGTGCCAGCAGCCCTGACAGGGACTTTCGGGCTTTCTTT.

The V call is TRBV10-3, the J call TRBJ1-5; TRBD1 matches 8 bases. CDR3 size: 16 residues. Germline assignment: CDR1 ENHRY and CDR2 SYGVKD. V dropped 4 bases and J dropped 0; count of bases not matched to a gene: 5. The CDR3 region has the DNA TGTGCCATCAGTGGAACGACAGGGGATAGCAATCAGCCCCAGCATTTT. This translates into CAISGTTGDSNQPQHF.

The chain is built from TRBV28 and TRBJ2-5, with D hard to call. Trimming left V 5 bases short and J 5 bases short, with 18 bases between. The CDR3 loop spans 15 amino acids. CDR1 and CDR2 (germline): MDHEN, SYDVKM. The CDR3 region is CASSRPQPSLETQYF. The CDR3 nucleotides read TGTGCCAGCAGTCGACCCCAGCCTTCCCTGGAGACCCAGTACTTC.

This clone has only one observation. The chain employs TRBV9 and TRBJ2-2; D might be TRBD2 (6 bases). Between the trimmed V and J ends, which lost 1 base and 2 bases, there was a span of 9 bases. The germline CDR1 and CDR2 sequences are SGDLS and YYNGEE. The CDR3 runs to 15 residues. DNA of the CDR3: TGTGCCAGCAGCGTACGCGGGACTAACACCGGGGAGCTGTTTTTT. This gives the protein CASSVRGTNTGELFF.

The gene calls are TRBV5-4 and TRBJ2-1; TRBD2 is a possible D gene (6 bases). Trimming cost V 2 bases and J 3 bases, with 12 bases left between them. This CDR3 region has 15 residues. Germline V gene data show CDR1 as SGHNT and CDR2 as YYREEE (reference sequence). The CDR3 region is CASSFGGTGYNEQFF. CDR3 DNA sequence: TGTGCCAGCAGCTTTGGCGGGACGGGCTACAATGAGCAGTTCTTC. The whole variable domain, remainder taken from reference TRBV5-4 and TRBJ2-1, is ETGVTQSPTHLIKTRGQQVTLRCSSQSGHNTVSWYQQALGQGPQFIFQYYREEENGRGNFPPRFSGLQFPNYSSELNVNALELDDSALYLCASSFGGTGYNEQFFGPGTRLTVL.

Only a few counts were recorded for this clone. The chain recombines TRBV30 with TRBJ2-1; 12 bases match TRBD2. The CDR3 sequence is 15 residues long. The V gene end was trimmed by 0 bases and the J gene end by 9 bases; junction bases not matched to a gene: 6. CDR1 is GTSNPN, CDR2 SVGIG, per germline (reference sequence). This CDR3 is CAWSVILAGGAEQFF. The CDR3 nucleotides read TGTGCCTGGAGTGTAATCCTAGCGGGAGGGGCTGAGCAGTTCTTC.

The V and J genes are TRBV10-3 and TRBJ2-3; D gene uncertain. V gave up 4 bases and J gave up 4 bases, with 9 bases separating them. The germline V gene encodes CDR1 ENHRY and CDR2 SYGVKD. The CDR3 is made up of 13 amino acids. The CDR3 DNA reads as TGTGCCATCAGTGTTCGGTTGGCAGATACGCAGTATTTT. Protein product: CAISVRLADTQYF.

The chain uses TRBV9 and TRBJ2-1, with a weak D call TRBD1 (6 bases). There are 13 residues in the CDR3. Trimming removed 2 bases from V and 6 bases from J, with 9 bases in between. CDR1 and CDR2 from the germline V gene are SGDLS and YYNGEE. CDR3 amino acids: CASSVSGANEQFF. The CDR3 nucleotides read TGTGCCAGCAGCGTGTCAGGGGCCAATGAGCAGTTCTTC.

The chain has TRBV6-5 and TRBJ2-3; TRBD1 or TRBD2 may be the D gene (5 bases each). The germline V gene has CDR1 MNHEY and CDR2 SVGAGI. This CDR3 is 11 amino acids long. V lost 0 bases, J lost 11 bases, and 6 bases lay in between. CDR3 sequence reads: CASSYSGVQYF. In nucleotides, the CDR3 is TGTGCCAGCAGTTACTCGGGGGTGCAGTATTTT.

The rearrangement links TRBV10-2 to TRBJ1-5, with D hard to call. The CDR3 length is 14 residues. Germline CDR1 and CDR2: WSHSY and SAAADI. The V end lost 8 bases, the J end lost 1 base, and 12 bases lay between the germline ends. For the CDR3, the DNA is TGCGCCAGCCGGCCGGGCACGAGCAATCAGCCCCAGCATTTT. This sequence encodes CASRPGTSNQPQHF.